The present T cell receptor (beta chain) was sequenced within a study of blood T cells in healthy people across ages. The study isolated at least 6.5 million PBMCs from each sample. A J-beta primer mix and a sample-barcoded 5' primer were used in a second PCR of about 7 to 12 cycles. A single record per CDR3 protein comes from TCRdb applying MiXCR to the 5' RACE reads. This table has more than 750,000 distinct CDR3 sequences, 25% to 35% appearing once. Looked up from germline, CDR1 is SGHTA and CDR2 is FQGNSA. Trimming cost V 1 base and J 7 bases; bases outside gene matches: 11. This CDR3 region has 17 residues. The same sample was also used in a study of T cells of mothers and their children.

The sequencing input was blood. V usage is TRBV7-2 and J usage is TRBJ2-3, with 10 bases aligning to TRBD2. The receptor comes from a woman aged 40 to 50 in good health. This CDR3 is CASSLDRAGGAGYTQYF. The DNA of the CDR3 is TGTGCCAGCAGCTTAGATCGAGCGGGAGGGGCGGGATATACGCAGTATTTT.